Listed here is a single TCR beta chain. No antigen is known for it. No base qualities exist here, and no much larger clone lies one base off it. Using the deep immunoSEQ assay, TCR CDR3 regions were amplified from genomic DNA by multiplex PCR. Genomic DNA extracted from each cell subset was distributed evenly over all wells of several immunoSEQ 96-well plates, and each plate served as one replicate. Each replicate PCR for sorted subsets received approximately 220 ng genomic DNA, equal to about 30,000 T cell genomes. Purified libraries were quantified with a Qubit 3.0 fluorometer, sized on a Bioanalyzer 2100, and re-quantified with the KAPA Library Quantification kit. Every immunoSEQ 96-well plate was sequenced on a dedicated single-read 150-cycle Illumina NextSeq 550 flow cell. Per the source publication's procedure: Because the immunoSEQ output included only junctional sequences and no quality scores, the filtering could not be the same as the filtering used for full-length reads. To assign V/J genes and CDR3, sequences were annotated using PyIR, a Python wrapper for IgBLAST v1.9, with IMGT germline references. Any read was removed if the V/J assignment was weak (E-value above 1e-6), the CDR3 was missing, or the read contained stop codons, out-of-frame junctions, or ambiguous translated residues. V3J clonotypes were defined as sequences sharing an identical inferred V gene, J gene, and CDR3 amino acid sequence. The percentage overlap between two repertoires was calculated by dividing the number of shared unique clonotypes by the size of the smaller repertoire. Three approaches were used to assess repertoire richness: RTK rarefaction, the Chao1 estimator, and Recon v2.1 estimates of unobserved clonotypes. OLGA was used to compute generation probabilities for all TCRbeta clonotypes that the gDNA method yielded from several donors. In TCRdb, the immuneACCESS table is reduced to in-frame sequences with V and J assigned. These tables do not hold every clone; where another copy was compared, an unresolved V gene accounts for under half, and the others remain unexplained. The DNA gave D and trimming, while V, J and clone size come from that table. The sample contains 2 million to 2.5 million clones, 93% of them found a single time. The ten biggest clones cover roughly 0.36% of the sample.

Trimming takes 6 bases from V and 7 bases from J, and the germline ends sit 12 bases apart. The CDR3 runs 13 residues from the cysteine to the phenylalanine. CDR3 DNA only is kept here, 39 bases in frame from base 1. The germline V gene gives CDR1 as MRHNA and CDR2 as SNTAGT. The sample belongs to a study of shared clonotypes between healthy human individuals (TCRdb year 2020). Study-wide context: The cohort included a few men and a couple of women between 18 and 49 years of age. For each donor, CD4 naive and CD4 memory were each run on three plates, CD8 naive on two plates, and CD8 memory on one plate. The study deeply sequenced blood TCR repertoires of about 5 healthy adults to estimate repertoire size and the extent of clonotype sharing between individuals. To increase sequencing depth and limit assay-specific biases, different laboratories used diverse techniques to prepare libraries and sequence TCR repertoires. Leukapheresis yielded between about 0.9 and 10 billion PBMCs per donor. Paper-wide results and their limitations: Pairwise subsampling indicated that sequencing depth was expected to affect the degree of clonotype sharing among donors. Across a handful of donors, roughly 5% of naive CD4, 3.5% of naive CD8, approximately 2.5% of memory CD4, and 0.4% of memory CD8 clonotypes were shared. Sampling was restricted to blood, and TCR repertoires in tissues likely differ from the TCR repertoires found in blood. Estimated clonotype richness was generally larger for naive than for memory subsets. Compared with non-shared clonotypes, the clonotypes found in all four sorted-subset donors had higher generation probabilities. The genetic and exposure-history diversity represented was limited by the small number of donors. Even with the large sequencing depth, rarefaction of the sorted-subset datasets indicated that sequencing was incomplete.

Healthy HIV-negative adults with no recently reported acute infections or vaccinations were included as donors. Every donor was a Caucasian adult living in Nashville, Tennessee, USA. CD4+ T cells were enriched by magnetic negative selection, after which naive cells were positively selected on CD45RA and the negative fraction was taken as the memory subset. After blood collection by leukapheresis, PBMCs were isolated using Ficoll-Histopaque density gradient centrifugation and then cryopreserved in the vapor phase of liquid nitrogen. Purity and quantity of every magnetically sorted T cell population were checked by analytical flow cytometry. Genomic DNA was isolated from every sorted fraction and measured by UV absorbance on a Nanodrop 2000c.

The V gene is TRBV6-4 and the J gene is TRBJ2-2; TRBD2 is possibly the D segment (6 matching bases). This receptor was identified in a man between 18 and 29 years old in good health. Some clones in this sample may be carry-over from other donors' samples. Sample: naive CD4+ T cells from PBMCs. Taken with the paper, the label for cell subset or site translates to: CD45RA+ positively selected. The sequence in DNA is TGTGCCAGCAGGACGGGGGAATTCGGGGAGCTGTTTTTT. It translates to CASRTGEFGELFF.